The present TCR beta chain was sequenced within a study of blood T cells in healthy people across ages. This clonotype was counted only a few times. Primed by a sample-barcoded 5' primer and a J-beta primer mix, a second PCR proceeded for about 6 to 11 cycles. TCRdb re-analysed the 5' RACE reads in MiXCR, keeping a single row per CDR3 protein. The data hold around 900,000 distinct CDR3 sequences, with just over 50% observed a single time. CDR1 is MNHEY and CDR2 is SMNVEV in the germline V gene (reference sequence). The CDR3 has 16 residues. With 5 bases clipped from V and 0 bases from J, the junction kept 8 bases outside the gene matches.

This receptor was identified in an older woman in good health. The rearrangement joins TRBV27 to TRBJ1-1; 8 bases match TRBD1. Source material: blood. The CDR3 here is CASSRTGQGVNTEAFF. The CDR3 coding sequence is TGTGCCAGCAGTAGGACAGGGCAGGGAGTGAACACTGAAGCTTTCTTT.